Described below is a single T cell receptor (beta chain) sequence and its context. Its antigen is unknown. These data belong to a study of T cells in Graves' hyperthyroidism and ophthalmopathy. Whole-study results and caveats: Most expanded thyroid clonotypes above 0.001 also appeared in blood.

This CDR3 spans 16 amino acids. Germline V CDR1 and CDR2: LNHDA, SQIVND (reference sequence). Trimming at V came to 3 bases and at J to 1 base, leaving 5 bases not matched to a gene. Amplified TCR beta CDR3 regions derived from RNA transcripts. With the HTBI primer set, the TCR CDR3 went through a first round of RT-PCR. Via MiXCR, TCRdb re-called the multiplex PCR reads, giving one row per CDR3 protein. The table has 270,000 or so distinct CDR3 sequences, approximately 16% seen once. The sequence derives from a woman in her 50s with Graves' hyperthyroidism that later progressed to Graves' ophthalmopathy. The specimen sequenced was blood. The chain combines TRBV19 with TRBJ1-1, with 10 bases identical to TRBD1. CDR3 protein: CASSMTGDRGNTEAFF. The CDR3 DNA sequence: TGTGCCAGTAGTATGACGGGGGACAGGGGGAACACTGAAGCTTTCTTT.